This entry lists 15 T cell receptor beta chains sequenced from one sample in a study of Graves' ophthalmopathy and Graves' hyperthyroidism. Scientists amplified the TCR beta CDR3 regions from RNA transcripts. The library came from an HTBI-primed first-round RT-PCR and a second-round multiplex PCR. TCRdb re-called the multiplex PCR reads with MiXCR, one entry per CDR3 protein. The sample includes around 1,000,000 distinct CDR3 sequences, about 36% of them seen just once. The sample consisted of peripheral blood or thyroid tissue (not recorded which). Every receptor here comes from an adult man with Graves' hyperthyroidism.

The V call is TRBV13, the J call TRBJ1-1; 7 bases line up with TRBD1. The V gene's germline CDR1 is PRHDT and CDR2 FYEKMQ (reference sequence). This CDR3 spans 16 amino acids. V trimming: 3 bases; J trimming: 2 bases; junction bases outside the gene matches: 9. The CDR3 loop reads CASSLMGQPINTEAFF. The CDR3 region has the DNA TGTGCCAGCAGCTTGATGGGACAGCCGATAAACACTGAAGCTTTCTTT. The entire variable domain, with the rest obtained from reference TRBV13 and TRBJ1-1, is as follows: AAGVIQSPRHLIKEKRETATLKCYPIPRHDTVYWYQQGPGQDPQFLISFYEKMQSDKGSIPDRFSAQQFSDYHSELNMSSLELGDSALYFCASSLMGQPINTEAFFGQGTRLTVV.

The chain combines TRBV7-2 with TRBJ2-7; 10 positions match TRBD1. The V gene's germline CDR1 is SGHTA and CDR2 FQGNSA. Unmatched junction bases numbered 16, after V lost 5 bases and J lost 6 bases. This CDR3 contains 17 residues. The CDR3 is CASSQHRQGAFFGEQYF. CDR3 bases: TGTGCCAGCAGCCAACATCGACAGGGGGCGTTCTTCGGCGAGCAGTACTTC.

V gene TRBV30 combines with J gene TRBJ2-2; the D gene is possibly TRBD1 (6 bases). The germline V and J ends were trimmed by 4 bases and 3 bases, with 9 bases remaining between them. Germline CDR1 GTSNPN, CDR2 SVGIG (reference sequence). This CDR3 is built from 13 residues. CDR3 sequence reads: CAWKGVYTGELFF. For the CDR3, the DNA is TGTGCCTGGAAGGGGGTGTACACCGGGGAGCTGTTTTTT.

Here the CDR3 reads CASSSIRGAYEQYF. As DNA, the CDR3 is TGTGCCAGCAGCTCAATTCGGGGGGCCTACGAGCAGTACTTC. This chain connects TRBV14 to TRBJ2-7; 7 positions agree with TRBD2. Germline CDR1 and CDR2: SGHDN and FVKESK. V shed 5 bases and J 2 bases; nucleotides not matched to a gene: 6. The CDR3 runs to 14 residues.

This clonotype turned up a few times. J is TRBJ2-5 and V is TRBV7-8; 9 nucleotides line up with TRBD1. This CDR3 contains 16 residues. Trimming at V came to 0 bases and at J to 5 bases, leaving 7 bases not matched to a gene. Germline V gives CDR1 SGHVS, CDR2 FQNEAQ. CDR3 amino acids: CASSLALPTGGETQYF. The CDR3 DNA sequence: TGTGCCAGCAGCTTAGCGCTACCGACAGGGGGGGAGACCCAGTACTTC.

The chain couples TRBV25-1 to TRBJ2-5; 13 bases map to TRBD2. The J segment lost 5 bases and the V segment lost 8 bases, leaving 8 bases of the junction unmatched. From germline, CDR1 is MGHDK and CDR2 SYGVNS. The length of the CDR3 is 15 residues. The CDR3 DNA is TGTGCCAGCTTAACTAGCGGGGGGGCCGCGGAGACCCAGTACTTC. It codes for CASLTSGGAAETQYF.

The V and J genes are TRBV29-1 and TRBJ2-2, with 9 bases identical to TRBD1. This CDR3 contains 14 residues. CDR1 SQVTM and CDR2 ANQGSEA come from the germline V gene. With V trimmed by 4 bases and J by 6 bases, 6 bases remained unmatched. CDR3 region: CSVVHGTGSGELFF. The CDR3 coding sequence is TGCAGCGTTGTGCACGGGACAGGGTCCGGGGAGCTGTTTTTT.

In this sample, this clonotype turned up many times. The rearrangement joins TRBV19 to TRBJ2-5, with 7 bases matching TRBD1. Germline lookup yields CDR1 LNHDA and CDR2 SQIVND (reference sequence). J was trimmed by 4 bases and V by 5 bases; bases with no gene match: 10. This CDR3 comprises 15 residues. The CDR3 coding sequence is TGTGCCAGTAGTTATACAGGGGCTTATGGAGAGACCCAGTACTTC. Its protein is CASSYTGAYGETQYF.

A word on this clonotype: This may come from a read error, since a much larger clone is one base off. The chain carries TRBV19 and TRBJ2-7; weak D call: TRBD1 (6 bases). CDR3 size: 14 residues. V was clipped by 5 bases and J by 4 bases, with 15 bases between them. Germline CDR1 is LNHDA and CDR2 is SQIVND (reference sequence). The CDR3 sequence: CASSGQNIQYEQYF. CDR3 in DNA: TGTGCCAGTAGTGGACAGAATATTCAATACGAGCAGTACTTC.

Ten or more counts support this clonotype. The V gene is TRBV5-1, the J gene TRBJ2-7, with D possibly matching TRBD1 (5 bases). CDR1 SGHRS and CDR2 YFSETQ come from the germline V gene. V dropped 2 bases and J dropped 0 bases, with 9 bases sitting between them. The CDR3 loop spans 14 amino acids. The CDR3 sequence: CASSFYRSSYEQYF. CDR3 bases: TGCGCCAGCAGCTTTTACAGGAGCTCCTACGAGCAGTACTTC.

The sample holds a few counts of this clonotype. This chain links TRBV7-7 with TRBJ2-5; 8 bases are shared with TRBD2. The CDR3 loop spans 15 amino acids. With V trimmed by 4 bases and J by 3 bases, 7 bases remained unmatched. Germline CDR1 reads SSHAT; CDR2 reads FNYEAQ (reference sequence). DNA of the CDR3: TGTGCCAGCAGCTCAACAGCCGGGAGGGAAGAGACCCAGTACTTC. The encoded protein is CASSSTAGREETQYF.

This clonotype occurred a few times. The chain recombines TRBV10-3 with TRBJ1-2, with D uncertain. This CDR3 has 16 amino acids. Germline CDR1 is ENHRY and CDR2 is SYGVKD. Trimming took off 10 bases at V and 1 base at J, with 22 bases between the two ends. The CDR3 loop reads CASNLSPGRGNYGYTF. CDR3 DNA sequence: TGTGCCAGCAACCTAAGTCCCGGACGGGGTAACTATGGCTACACCTTC.

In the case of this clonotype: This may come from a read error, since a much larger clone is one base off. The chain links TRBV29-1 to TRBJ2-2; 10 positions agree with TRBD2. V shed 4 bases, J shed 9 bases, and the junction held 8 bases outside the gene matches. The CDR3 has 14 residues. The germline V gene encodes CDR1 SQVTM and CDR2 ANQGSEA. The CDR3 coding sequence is TGCAGCGTTGGGACTAGCGGTATCCGCCGGGAGCTGTTTTTT. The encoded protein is CSVGTSGIRRELFF.

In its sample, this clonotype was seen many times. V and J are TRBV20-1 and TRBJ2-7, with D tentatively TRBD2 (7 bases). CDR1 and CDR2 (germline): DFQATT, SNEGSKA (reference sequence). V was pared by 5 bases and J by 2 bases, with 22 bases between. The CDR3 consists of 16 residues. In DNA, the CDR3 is TGCAGTGCTGAACCTTTGGGGGGGGGCAAGACCTACGAGCAGTACTTC. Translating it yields CSAEPLGGGKTYEQYF.

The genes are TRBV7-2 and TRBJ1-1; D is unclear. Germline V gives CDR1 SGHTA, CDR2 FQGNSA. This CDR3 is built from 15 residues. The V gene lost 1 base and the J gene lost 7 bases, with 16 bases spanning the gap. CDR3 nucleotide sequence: TGTGCCAGCAGCTTAGTTGGGTCGCAGAGAAGTGAAGCTTTCTTT. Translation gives CASSLVGSQRSEAFF.